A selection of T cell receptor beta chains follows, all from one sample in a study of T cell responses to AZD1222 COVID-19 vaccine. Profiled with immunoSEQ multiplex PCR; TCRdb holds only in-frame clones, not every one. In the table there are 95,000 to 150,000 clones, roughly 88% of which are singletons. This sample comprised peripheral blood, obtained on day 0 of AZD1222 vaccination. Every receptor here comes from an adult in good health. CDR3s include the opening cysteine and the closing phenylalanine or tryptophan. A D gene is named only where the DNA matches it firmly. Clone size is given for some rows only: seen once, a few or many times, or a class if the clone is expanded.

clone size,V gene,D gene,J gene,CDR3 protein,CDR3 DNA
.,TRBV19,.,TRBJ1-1,CASSPPRRAAATEAFF,TGTGCCAGTAGTCCCCCCCGAAGGGCAGCGGCCACTGAAGCTTTCTTT
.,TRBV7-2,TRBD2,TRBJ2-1,CASSSAGGSRNEQFF,TGTGCCAGCAGCTCGGCGGGGGGATCAAGGAATGAGCAGTTCTTC
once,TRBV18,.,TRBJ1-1,CASSPRTDSRNTEAFF,TGTGCCAGCTCACCACGGACAGATAGTAGGAACACTGAAGCTTTCTTT
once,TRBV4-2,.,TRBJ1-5,CASSQESALDSNQPQHF,TGTGCCAGCAGCCAAGAGAGCGCTTTGGATAGCAATCAGCCCCAGCATTTT
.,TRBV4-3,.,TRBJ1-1,CASSQDQAGLNTEAFF,TGCGCCAGCAGCCAAGATCAGGCAGGGTTGAACACTGAAGCTTTCTTT
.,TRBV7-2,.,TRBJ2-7,CASSPQYEQYF,TGTGCCAGCAGCCCACAATACGAGCAGTACTTC
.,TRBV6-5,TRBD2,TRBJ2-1,CASSPPGGPQVEQFF,TGTGCCAGCAGTCCCCCGGGGGGGCCGCAAGTTGAGCAGTTCTTC
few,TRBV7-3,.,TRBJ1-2,CASSLGGLGRGVMTF,TGTGCCAGCAGCTTAGGCGGACTAGGTAGGGGAGTGATGACCTTC
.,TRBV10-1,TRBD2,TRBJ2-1,CASSVTSGGVSYNEQFF,TGCGCCAGCAGTGTGACTAGCGGGGGGGTCTCCTACAATGAGCAGTTCTTC
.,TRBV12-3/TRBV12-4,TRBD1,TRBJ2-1,CASSFRQGYEQFF,TGTGCCAGCAGTTTTAGACAGGGATATGAGCAGTTCTTC
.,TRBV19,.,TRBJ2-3,CASSIVQGGPDTQYF,TGTGCCAGTAGTATTGTACAGGGTGGGCCAGATACGCAGTATTTT
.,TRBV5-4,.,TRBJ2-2,CASSLDEVNTGELFF,TGTGCCAGCAGTCTTGACGAAGTGAACACCGGGGAGCTGTTTTTT
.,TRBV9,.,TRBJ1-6,CASSSSGDLNSPLHF,TGTGCCAGCAGCTCATCTGGGGACCTTAATTCACCCCTCCACTTT
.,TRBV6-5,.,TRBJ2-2,CASGTNTGELFF,TGTGCCAGCGGGACTAACACCGGGGAGCTGTTTTTT
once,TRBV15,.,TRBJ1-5,CATSRDAGFQPQHF,TGTGCCACCAGCAGAGATGCGGGGTTTCAGCCCCAGCATTTT
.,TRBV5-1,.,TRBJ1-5,CASSLTGVHQPQHF,TGCGCCAGCAGCTTGACAGGCGTACATCAGCCCCAGCATTTT
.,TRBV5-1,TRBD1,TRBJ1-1,CASSPTGGRLRGTEAFF,TGCGCCAGCAGCCCAACAGGGGGACGGTTGAGGGGCACTGAAGCTTTCTTT
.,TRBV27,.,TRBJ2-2,CASARGSGELFF,TGTGCCAGTGCCAGAGGAAGCGGGGAGCTGTTTTTT
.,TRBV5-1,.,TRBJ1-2,CASSLAGGARGYTF,TGCGCCAGCAGCTTGGCCGGCGGGGCTAGGGGCTACACCTTC
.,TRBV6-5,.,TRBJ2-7,CASSYSAGGNYEQYF,TGTGCCAGCAGTTACTCTGCAGGGGGGAACTACGAGCAGTACTTC